These 32 T cell receptor beta chains were sequenced from one sample in a study of blood T cell repertoires in COVID-19. The assay was immunoSEQ multiplex PCR, and TCRdb's table has in-frame clones only and misses some. The data show fewer than 350,000 clones, 65% to 90% seen once. Sequencing was carried out using peripheral blood. The origin of the receptors is a woman in her sixties with active or convalescent COVID-19.

This clone was found once. The V call is TRBV9, the J call TRBJ1-6; 7 bases match TRBD1. Per germline, CDR1 SGDLS and CDR2 YYNGEE. This CDR3 region has 14 residues. Trimming took 4 bases from V and 7 from J; bases not matched to a gene: 5. The CDR3 is CASSLGQFNSPLHF. CDR3 nucleotide sequence: TGTGCCAGCAGCCTGGGACAGTTCAATTCACCCCTCCACTTT.

The chain combines TRBV4-3 with TRBJ2-1; TRBD2 might be the D (7 bases). The CDR3 is 17 residues long. The V gene's germline CDR1 is LGHNA and CDR2 YSLEER. Between the trimmed V and J ends, which lost 1 base and 10 bases, there was a span of 23 bases. DNA of the CDR3: TGCGCCAGCAGCCAAGGCGGGGGCAAGGGGAACTGGCGCGAGCAGTTCTTC. Translation: CASSQGGGKGNWREQFF.

The chain employs TRBV2 and TRBJ1-1; D is perhaps TRBD1 (6 bases). The ends were cut back, 1 base at V and 9 bases at J, with 12 bases in the middle. The CDR3 runs 13 residues. Germline CDR1 SNHLY, CDR2 FYNNEI. CDR3 sequence: CASSEGRQGKAFF. CDR3 DNA sequence: TGTGCCAGCAGTGAAGGCCGGCAGGGGAAAGCTTTCTTT.

The V and J genes are TRBV21-1 and TRBJ2-7; the DNA was not used to check the table's D call, TRBD1. TRBV21-1 corresponds to a pseudogene. The CDR3 sequence is 18 residues long. In DNA, the CDR3 is TGTGCCAGCAGCTCCCCGGGAACAGGGCCATTCCTTTTGTACGAGCAGTACTTC. This encodes CASSSPGTGPFLLYEQYF.

This rearrangement joins TRBV15 to TRBJ1-3, with 7 bases matching TRBD1. This CDR3 is built from 18 residues. Trimming at V came to 1 base and at J to 0 bases, leaving 9 bases not matched to a gene. CDR1 LNHNV and CDR2 YYDKDF come from the germline V gene (reference sequence). CDR3 coding DNA: TGTGCCACCAGCAGAGGCCTGGGACAGATTTACTCTGGAAACACCATATATTTT. It specifies CATSRGLGQIYSGNTIYF.

The J gene is TRBJ2-3, the V gene TRBV5-4, with 12 bases fitting TRBD1. Germline V gene data show CDR1 as SGHNT and CDR2 as YYREEE (reference sequence). The V segment lost 4 bases and the J segment 6 bases; nucleotides outside the gene matches: 6. CDR3 length: 15 amino acids. CDR3 amino acids: CASSQPGQGADTQYF. As DNA, the CDR3 is TGTGCCAGCAGCCAGCCGGGACAGGGGGCTGATACGCAGTATTTT.

This clone was observed once. The chain couples TRBV18 to TRBJ2-7; TRBD1 agrees at 9 bases. V was clipped by 3 bases and J by 3 bases; unmatched bases: 9. Germline V gene data show CDR1 as KGHSH and CDR2 as LQKENI. The CDR3 extends over 16 amino acids. The CDR3 DNA sequence: TGTGCCAGCTCACCTCCGACAGGGGGGGTTTACTACGAGCAGTACTTC. Protein: CASSPPTGGVYYEQYF.

The rearrangement links TRBV10-3 to TRBJ1-2, with D perhaps matching TRBD1 (5 bases). V lost 7 bases and J lost 0, with 15 bases in between. The CDR3 has 15 amino acids. The germline CDR1 and CDR2 sequences are ENHRY and SYGVKD. CDR3 in amino acids: CAINTQTVTNYGYTF. The CDR3 DNA reads TGTGCCATCAATACTCAGACAGTGACTAACTATGGCTACACCTTC.

This clone was counted many times. V usage is TRBV7-9 and J usage is TRBJ1-1; TRBD1 is a possible D gene (5 bases). Looked up from germline, CDR1 is SEHNR and CDR2 is FQNEAQ (reference sequence). Trimming removed 2 bases from V and 3 bases from J, with 16 bases in between. The CDR3 length is 16 residues. CDR3 nucleotides: TGTGCCAGCAGCTTATGGGGGGGAACTTTTGACACTGAAGCTTTCTTT. This translates into CASSLWGGTFDTEAFF.

The chain carries TRBV6-5 and TRBJ2-7, with TRBD1 matching over 8 bases. Trimming at V came to 0 bases and at J to 6 bases, leaving 4 bases not matched to a gene. Germline lookup yields CDR1 MNHEY and CDR2 SVGAGI. The CDR3 covers 14 residues. This chain's CDR3 is CASSYSDRGREQYF. The CDR3, as DNA: TGTGCCAGCAGTTACTCAGACAGGGGTCGCGAGCAGTACTTC.

This clone has more than one count but fewer than ten. This chain connects TRBV7-9 to TRBJ2-5; D is unresolved. V lost 3 bases, J lost 1 base, and 9 bases lay in between. The CDR3 sequence is 14 residues long. Germline-derived CDR1 and CDR2 are SEHNR and FQNEAQ (reference sequence). The CDR3 DNA is TGTGCCAGCAGCTTCGAACAGCTCCAAGAGACCCAGTACTTC. Translated: CASSFEQLQETQYF.

The gene calls are TRBV20-1 and TRBJ1-1; D is uncertain. V dropped 7 bases and J dropped 2 bases, with 8 bases sitting between them. The length of the CDR3 is 11 residues. The germline V gene has CDR1 DFQATT and CDR2 SNEGSKA (reference sequence). DNA for the CDR3: TGCAGTGTTCGGGGAAACACTGAAGCTTTCTTT. Translation: CSVRGNTEAFF.

The chain has TRBV6-2 or TRBV6-3 and TRBJ1-5, with 7 bases identical to TRBD1. The CDR3 is made up of 18 amino acids. The ends lost 0 bases at V and 0 bases at J; junction bases unmatched: 8. The germline CDR1 and CDR2 sequences are MNHEY and SVGEGT. CDR3 residues: CASSYSGLRGHSNQPQHF. The CDR3, as DNA: TGTGCCAGCAGTTACTCAGGTTTGAGGGGGCATAGCAATCAGCCCCAGCATTTT.

This clone was seen just once. CDR3 sequence reads: CASSRDSQNTEAFF. CDR3 nucleotides: TGTGCCAGCTCACGGGACAGTCAGAACACTGAAGCTTTCTTT. The chain uses TRBV18 and TRBJ1-1, with TRBD1 matching over 7 bases. CDR3 length: 14 amino acids. Losses at the gene ends were 4 bases for V and 1 base for J; bases not matched to a gene: 3. CDR1 and CDR2 from the germline V gene are KGHSH and LQKENI.

This clone was seen a handful of times. The genes are TRBV5-6 and TRBJ2-5; 8 nucleotides agree with TRBD2. J was trimmed by 5 bases and V by 5 bases; bases with no gene match: 5. The germline gives CDR1 SGHDT, CDR2 YYEEEE. The CDR3 has 13 amino acids. The CDR3 loop reads CASRSGGIETQYF. As DNA, the CDR3 is TGTGCCAGCAGGTCGGGGGGGATTGAGACCCAGTACTTC.

The rearrangement joins TRBV2 to TRBJ1-2; D is unresolved. Per the germline V gene, CDR1 is SNHLY and CDR2 is FYNNEI. The length of the CDR3 is 14 residues. The V gene lost 4 bases and the J gene lost 8 bases, with 17 bases spanning the gap. CDR3 nucleotides: TGTGCCAGCAGTGCGGGCGGGGTCCTAGGAGGCTACACCTTC. Its protein product is CASSAGGVLGGYTF. Full variable domain (remainder filled in from reference TRBV2 and TRBJ1-2): EPEVTQTPSHQVTQMGQEVILRCVPISNHLYFYWYRQILGQKVEFLVSFYNNEISEKSEIFDDQFSVERPDGSNFTLKIRSTKLEDSAMYFCASSAGGVLGGYTFGSGTRLTVV.

The rearrangement links TRBV5-1 to TRBJ1-4, with 8 nucleotides matching TRBD1. Germline CDR1 is SGHRS and CDR2 is YFSETQ. V dropped 2 bases and J dropped 6; count of bases not matched to a gene: 9. The CDR3 is 16 residues long. This chain's CDR3 is CASSFEQGVMDEKLFF. The CDR3 DNA is TGCGCCAGCAGCTTTGAACAGGGGGTAATGGATGAAAAACTGTTTTTT.

This chain uses TRBV28 with TRBJ2-2, with D tentatively TRBD1 (6 bases). The V gene's germline CDR1 is MDHEN and CDR2 SYDVKM. Trimming cost V 5 bases and J 3 bases, with 13 bases left between them. This CDR3 is 15 amino acids long. CDR3 region: CASSVQGRHTGELFF. The CDR3 bases are TGTGCCAGCAGTGTACAGGGACGACACACCGGGGAGCTGTTTTTT.

This chain connects TRBV25-1 to TRBJ2-7; D unclear. The CDR3 runs to 13 residues. V was clipped by 1 base and J by 7 bases, with 11 bases between them. Germline assignment: CDR1 MGHDK and CDR2 SYGVNS. The DNA for the CDR3 is TGTGCCAGCAGTGAATCATCTTTTCGGGAGCAGTACTTC. It codes for CASSESSFREQYF.

J is TRBJ2-2 and V is TRBV7-3, with D unresolved. Germline assignment: CDR1 SGHTA and CDR2 FQGTGA. The CDR3 consists of 16 residues. Trimming stripped 1 base from V and 3 bases from J, with 12 bases between. The CDR3 loop is CASSLSAATDTGELFF. The DNA of the CDR3 is TGTGCCAGCAGCTTAAGTGCGGCGACCGACACCGGGGAGCTGTTTTTT.

This clone turned up a few times. The chain uses TRBV24-1 and TRBJ2-2; 7 bases line up with TRBD1. V lost 7 bases and J lost 3; bases outside the gene matches: 1. The CDR3 contains 13 residues. The V gene's germline CDR1 is KGHDR and CDR2 SFDVKD. For the CDR3, the DNA is TGTGCCACCAGGCAGGGGGACACCGGGGAGCTGTTTTTT. It is translated as CATRQGDTGELFF.

The rearrangement joins TRBV12-3 or TRBV12-4 to TRBJ2-5; 9 positions agree with TRBD2. After removal of 8 bases from V and 5 bases from J, the junction contained 6 bases not matched to a gene. The CDR3 totals 13 residues. CDR3 sequence reads: CASGTLAGETQYF. The CDR3 DNA follows: TGTGCCAGCGGGACTCTAGCGGGGGAGACCCAGTACTTC.

This sequence joins TRBV9 and TRBJ2-2; the D is unclear. The CDR3 runs 17 residues. Trimming stripped 2 bases from V and 1 base from J, with 15 bases between. CDR1 SGDLS and CDR2 YYNGEE come from the germline V gene. The CDR3 coding sequence is TGTGCCAGCAGCGTTAATTTGAGGAAGAAGAACACCGGGGAGCTGTTTTTT. This encodes CASSVNLRKKNTGELFF.

This rearrangement joins TRBV12-1 to TRBJ1-2; the D segment call TRBD1 is taken from the table without a DNA check. TRBV12-1 is a known pseudogene. The CDR3 is 17 amino acids. CDR3: CASSFVGRDRNNYGYTF. CDR3 DNA sequence: TGTGCCAGCAGCTTTGTCGGGCGGGACAGAAACAACTATGGCTACACCTTC.

This chain joins TRBV4-1 and TRBJ2-1, with 15 bases lining up with TRBD2. The CDR3 is made up of 16 amino acids. Trimming cost V 3 bases and J 6 bases; bases outside gene matches: 3. CDR1 and CDR2 (germline): MGHRA, YSYEKL. CDR3 loop: CASSQGTSGGLNEQFF. The DNA of the CDR3 is TGCGCCAGCAGCCAGGGGACTAGCGGGGGGCTCAATGAGCAGTTCTTC.

The gene calls are TRBV5-1 and TRBJ1-4; TRBD1 is a possible D gene (5 bases). The V gene's germline CDR1 is SGHRS and CDR2 YFSETQ. The CDR3 is 15 residues long. V lost 4 bases and J lost 0, with 10 bases in between. The CDR3 sequence: CASSATGSTNEKLFF. Written as DNA, the CDR3 is TGCGCCAGCAGCGCAACAGGTTCAACTAATGAAAAACTGTTTTTT.

This clone was observed a handful of times. CDR3 nucleotide sequence: TGTGCCAGCAGCTTTGCGGGGTACTCTGGAAACACCATATATTTT. It translates to CASSFAGYSGNTIYF. V gene TRBV7-2 combines with J gene TRBJ1-3, with no clear D. Germline CDR1 is SGHTA and CDR2 is FQGNSA. With 3 bases removed from V and 0 bases from J, the gap between germline ends came to 9 bases. The length of the CDR3 is 15 residues.

The chain couples TRBV19 to TRBJ2-1; 10 bases map to TRBD2. CDR1 is LNHDA and CDR2 is SQIVND in the germline V gene (reference sequence). The V gene end was trimmed by 8 bases and the J gene end by 4 bases; junction bases not matched to a gene: 20. The CDR3 sequence is 19 residues long. The CDR3 reads CASSWGFLASGGLYNEQFF. In DNA form, the CDR3 reads TGTGCCAGTTCGTGGGGGTTTTTGGCTAGCGGGGGCCTTTACAATGAGCAGTTCTTC.

On this clone itself: Other DNA sequences within the sample encode an identical CDR3. The V call is TRBV12-3 or TRBV12-4, the J call TRBJ1-1; D unclear. V lost 1 base and J lost 1, with 4 bases in between. This CDR3 region has 13 residues. This CDR3 is CASSLGRNTEAFF. The CDR3, as DNA: TGTGCCAGCAGTTTAGGCAGGAACACTGAAGCTTTCTTT.

The chain carries TRBV7-9 and TRBJ1-1; D unclear. The V end was cut by 8 bases, the J end by 10 bases, with 17 bases between. This CDR3 is built from 12 residues. CDR1 is SEHNR, CDR2 FQNEAQ, per germline (reference sequence). This chain's CDR3 is CASVSPRSGAFF. As DNA, the CDR3 is TGTGCCAGCGTGTCTCCCCGGTCGGGAGCTTTCTTT.

This sequence joins TRBV27 and TRBJ1-2, with 7 bases identical to TRBD1. The CDR3 extends over 17 amino acids. The junction had 17 bases not matched to a gene; V was cut back by 6 bases and J by 4 bases. Germline CDR1 and CDR2: MNHEY and SMNVEV (reference sequence). CDR3 sequence (DNA): TGTGCCAGCAGCACTCTACAGGGGACGGCTACGTTCTATGGCTACACCTTC. Its protein product is CASSTLQGTATFYGYTF.

The chain employs TRBV5-1 and TRBJ2-1, with TRBD1 matching 8 bases. This CDR3 spans 15 amino acids. Germline CDR1 is SGHRS and CDR2 is YFSETQ. J was trimmed by 4 bases and V by 4 bases; bases with no gene match: 7. CDR3 sequence (DNA): TGCGCCAGCAGCGGTGGACAGGGATCATACAATGAGCAGTTCTTC. Translated: CASSGGQGSYNEQFF. The full variable domain, with the rest looked up from reference TRBV5-1 and TRBJ2-1, is KAGVTQTPRYLIKTRGQQVTLSCSPISGHRSVSWYQQTPGQGLQFLFEYFSETQRNKGNFPGRFSGRQFSNSRSEMNVSTLELGDSALYLCASSGGQGSYNEQFFGPGTRLTVL.